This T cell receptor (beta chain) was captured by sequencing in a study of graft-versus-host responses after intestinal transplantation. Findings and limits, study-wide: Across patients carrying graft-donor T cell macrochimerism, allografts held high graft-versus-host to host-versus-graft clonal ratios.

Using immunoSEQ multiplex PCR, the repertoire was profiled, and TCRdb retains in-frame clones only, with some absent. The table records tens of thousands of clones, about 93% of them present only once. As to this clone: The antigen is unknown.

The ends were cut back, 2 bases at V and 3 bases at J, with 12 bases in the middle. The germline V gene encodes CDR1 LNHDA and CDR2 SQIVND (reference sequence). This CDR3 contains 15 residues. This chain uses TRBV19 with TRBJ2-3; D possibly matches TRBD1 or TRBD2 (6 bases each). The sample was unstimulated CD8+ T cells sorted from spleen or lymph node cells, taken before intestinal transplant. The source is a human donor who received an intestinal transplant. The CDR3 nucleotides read TGTGCCAGTAGTATATGGGGGGCAGGTACAGATACGCAGTATTTT. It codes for CASSIWGAGTDTQYF.